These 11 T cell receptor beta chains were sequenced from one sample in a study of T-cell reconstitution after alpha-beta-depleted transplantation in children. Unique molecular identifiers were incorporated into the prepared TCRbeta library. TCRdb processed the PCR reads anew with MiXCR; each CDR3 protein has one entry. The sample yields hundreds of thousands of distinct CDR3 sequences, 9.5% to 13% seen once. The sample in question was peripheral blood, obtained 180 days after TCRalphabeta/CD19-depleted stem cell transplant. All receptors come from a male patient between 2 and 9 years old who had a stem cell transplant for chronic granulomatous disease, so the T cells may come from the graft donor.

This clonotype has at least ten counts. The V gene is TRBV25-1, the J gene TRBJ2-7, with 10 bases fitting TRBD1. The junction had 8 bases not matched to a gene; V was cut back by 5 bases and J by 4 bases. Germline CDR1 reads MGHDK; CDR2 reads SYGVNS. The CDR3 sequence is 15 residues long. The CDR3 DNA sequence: TGTGCCAGCAGTATGGCGGGACAGGGGTGGTACGAGCAGTACTTC. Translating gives CASSMAGQGWYEQYF.

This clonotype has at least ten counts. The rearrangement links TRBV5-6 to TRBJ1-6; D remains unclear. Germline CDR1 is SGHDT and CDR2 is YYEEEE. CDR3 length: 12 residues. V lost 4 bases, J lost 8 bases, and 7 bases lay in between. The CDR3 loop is CASSAWDSPLHF. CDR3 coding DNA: TGTGCCAGCAGCGCGTGGGATTCACCCCTCCACTTT.

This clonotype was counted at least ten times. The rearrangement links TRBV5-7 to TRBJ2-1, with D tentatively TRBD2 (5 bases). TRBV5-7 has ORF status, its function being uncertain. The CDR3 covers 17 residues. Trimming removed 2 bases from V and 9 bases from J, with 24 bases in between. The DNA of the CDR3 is TGTGCCAGCAGCTTAGGTTTCTCCGTAGCGACCGGTTCTGAGCAGTTCTTC. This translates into CASSLGFSVATGSEQFF.

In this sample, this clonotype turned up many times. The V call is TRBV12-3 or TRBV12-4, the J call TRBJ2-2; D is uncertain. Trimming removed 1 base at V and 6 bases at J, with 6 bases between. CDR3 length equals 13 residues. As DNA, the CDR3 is TGTGCCAGCAGTTTAGGGATCGCCGGGGAGCTGTTTTTT. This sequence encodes CASSLGIAGELFF.

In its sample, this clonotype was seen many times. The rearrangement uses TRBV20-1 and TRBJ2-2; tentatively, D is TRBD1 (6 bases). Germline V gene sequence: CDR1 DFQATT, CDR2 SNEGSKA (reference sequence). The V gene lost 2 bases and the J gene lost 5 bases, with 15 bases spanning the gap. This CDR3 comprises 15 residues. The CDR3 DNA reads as TGCAGTGCTAGAACAGGGACACGGGGTACCGGGGAGCTGTTTTTT. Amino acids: CSARTGTRGTGELFF.

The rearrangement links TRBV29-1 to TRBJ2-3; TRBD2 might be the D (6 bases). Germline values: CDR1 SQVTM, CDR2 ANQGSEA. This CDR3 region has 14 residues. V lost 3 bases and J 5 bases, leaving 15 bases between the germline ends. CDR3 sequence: CSVEPGEDGDTQYF. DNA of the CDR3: TGCAGCGTTGAGCCGGGGGAGGATGGAGATACGCAGTATTTT.

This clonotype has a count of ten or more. The CDR3 DNA reads as TGCAGCGTTGAAGCCCCGGGTACCCTTGGGTACTTC. As protein: CSVEAPGTLGYF. The chain has TRBV29-1 and TRBJ2-5; D is unresolved. CDR3 length: 12 residues. Trimming pared 1 base from V and 13 bases from J, leaving 16 bases between. Per germline, CDR1 SQVTM and CDR2 ANQGSEA.

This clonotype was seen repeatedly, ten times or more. The CDR3 loop reads CASSSRGEVSSEQYF. The CDR3 DNA reads TGTGCCAGCAGCTCCCGGGGGGAGGTTAGTAGCGAGCAGTACTTC. The V and J genes are TRBV5-6 and TRBJ2-7, with 7 bases lining up with TRBD2. Germline lookup yields CDR1 SGHDT and CDR2 YYEEEE. The CDR3 is 15 amino acids. V lost 3 bases, J lost 6 bases, and 12 bases stayed unmatched.

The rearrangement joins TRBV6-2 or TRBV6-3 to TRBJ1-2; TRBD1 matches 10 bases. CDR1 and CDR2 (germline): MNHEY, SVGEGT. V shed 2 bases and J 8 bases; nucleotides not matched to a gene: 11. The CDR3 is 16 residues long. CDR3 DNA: TGTGCCAGCAGTTACGACCTGACAGGGGGCGCCAGCGGCTACACCTTC. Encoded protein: CASSYDLTGGASGYTF.

As DNA, the CDR3 is TGTGCCAGCAGAGGCAGGGGCCTCCAAGAGACCCAGTACTTC. It yields the protein CASRGRGLQETQYF. The gene calls are TRBV6-1 and TRBJ2-5; a possible D gene is TRBD1 (6 bases). The CDR3 spans 14 residues. CDR1 is MNHNS and CDR2 is SASEGT in the germline V gene. V was trimmed by 6 bases and J by 1 base, leaving 12 bases between them.

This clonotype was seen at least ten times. In nucleotides, the CDR3 is TGTGCCAGCAGCTTAACAGGGGTGACCGGGGAGCTGTTTTTT. Amino acid sequence: CASSLTGVTGELFF. This rearrangement joins TRBV7-9 to TRBJ2-2; 7 positions match TRBD1. The CDR3 spans 14 residues. The germline V gene has CDR1 SEHNR and CDR2 FQNEAQ (reference sequence). After removal of 2 bases from V and 5 bases from J, the junction contained 2 bases not matched to a gene.